The 22 T cell receptor beta chains below come from one sample, sequenced in a study of control samples from healthy donors and cancer patients. Here immunoSEQ multiplex PCR was the method, and the copy in TCRdb shows in-frame clones only, minus some. This sample yields roughly 170,000 clones, of which around 90% are seen a single time; about 2% belongs to the top ten. Sample: blood. These receptor sequences come from a woman in her forties in good health.

The chain is built from TRBV4-2 and TRBJ2-1; tentatively, D is TRBD2 (5 bases). The CDR3 covers 14 residues. Trimming removed 0 bases from V and 5 bases from J, with 8 bases in between. Germline CDR1 is LGHNA and CDR2 is YNFKEQ. CDR3 DNA sequence: TGTGCCAGCAGCCAAGATCCCGGGGACAATGAGCAGTTCTTC. Translating it yields CASSQDPGDNEQFF.

This chain links TRBV27 with TRBJ1-2; 8 bases map to TRBD1. Germline values: CDR1 MNHEY, CDR2 SMNVEV (reference sequence). This CDR3 region has 16 residues. The ends lost 4 bases at V and 8 bases at J; junction bases unmatched: 15. The CDR3 DNA follows: TGTGCCAGCAGTTCCGGACCTGGACAGGGCCCTAGGGGCTACACCTTC. Its translation: CASSSGPGQGPRGYTF.

The chain recombines TRBV6-5 with TRBJ2-3, with a weak D call TRBD2 (6 bases). The CDR3 runs 14 residues. Per the germline V gene, CDR1 is MNHEY and CDR2 is SVGAGI. Trimming left V 7 bases short and J 0 bases short, with 11 bases between. CDR3 in amino acids: CASTRGTSTDTQYF. The CDR3 region has the DNA TGTGCCAGCACCCGAGGGACTAGCACAGATACGCAGTATTTT.

The rearrangement joins TRBV7-2 to TRBJ2-4; the D gene is possibly TRBD1 (6 bases). The germline CDR1 and CDR2 sequences are SGHTA and FQGNSA. The CDR3 contains 14 residues. The V gene lost 3 bases and the J gene lost 9 bases, with 15 bases spanning the gap. The DNA for the CDR3 is TGTGCCAGCAGCTTCAACAGGGCTTGGGGCATTCAGTACTTC. It yields the protein CASSFNRAWGIQYF.

The genes are TRBV28 and TRBJ2-7; the D call may be TRBD1 or TRBD2 (5 bases each). Germline-derived CDR1 and CDR2 are MDHEN and SYDVKM. The CDR3 length is 15 residues. V shed 5 bases and J shed 0 bases, with 14 bases lying between them. CDR3 sequence reads: CASSPHRGGSYEQYF. CDR3 nucleotide sequence: TGTGCCAGCAGTCCTCACCGGGGCGGCTCCTACGAGCAGTACTTC.

The CDR3 loop is CASSRDRFTEAFF. The CDR3 coding sequence is TGCGCCAGCAGCCGGGACAGGTTCACTGAAGCTTTCTTT. The chain links TRBV4-1 to TRBJ1-1, with 8 bases lining up with TRBD1. Germline CDR1 MGHRA, CDR2 YSYEKL. J was trimmed by 4 bases and V by 4 bases; bases with no gene match: 2. The CDR3 has 13 amino acids.

CDR3 loop: CAISDVWRGPLSEQYF. CDR3 in DNA: TGTGCCATCAGTGATGTGTGGCGGGGGCCACTTTCGGAGCAGTACTTC. This chain connects TRBV10-3 to TRBJ2-7, with a possible D match to TRBD2 (7 bases). Deletions cut 3 bases from V and 7 bases from J, with 22 bases between. The CDR3 runs to 16 residues. CDR1 is ENHRY and CDR2 is SYGVKD in the germline V gene.

The chain's CDR3 is CASSQSLAATDTQYF. Here the CDR3 DNA reads TGTGCCAGCAGCCAAAGTCTAGCGGCTACAGATACGCAGTATTTT. J is TRBJ2-3 and V is TRBV14; 7 positions match TRBD2. Germline lookup yields CDR1 SGHDN and CDR2 FVKESK. V shed 2 bases and J 3 bases; nucleotides not matched to a gene: 5. The CDR3 extends over 15 amino acids.

This rearrangement joins TRBV19 to TRBJ1-6; D gene unclear. The V end lost 3 bases, the J end lost 8 bases, and 17 bases lay between the germline ends. Germline values: CDR1 LNHDA, CDR2 SQIVND (reference sequence). The length of the CDR3 is 16 residues. For the CDR3, the DNA is TGTGCCAGTAGTATCGGTGGTACGAACGTAGATTCACCCCTCCACTTT. Translated: CASSIGGTNVDSPLHF.

The V gene is TRBV18, the J gene TRBJ2-2; no reliable D call. CDR1 and CDR2 from the germline V gene are KGHSH and LQKENI. Trimming stripped 1 base from V and 6 bases from J, with 12 bases between. This CDR3 has 15 amino acids. The CDR3: CASSPREGFAGELFF. The CDR3 coding sequence is TGTGCCAGCTCACCACGAGAAGGTTTCGCCGGGGAGCTGTTTTTT. The full variable domain, in which reference TRBV18 and TRBJ2-2 provide the parts outside the CDR3, is NAGVMQNPRHLVRRRGQEARLRCSPMKGHSHVYWYRQLPEEGLKFMVYLQKENIIDESGMPKERFSAEFPKEGPSILRIQQVVRGDSAAYFCASSPREGFAGELFFGEGSRLTVL.

V and J are TRBV5-4 and TRBJ1-2, with TRBD1 as a possible D gene (5 bases). Germline lookup yields CDR1 SGHNT and CDR2 YYREEE (reference sequence). V was trimmed by 3 bases and J by 3 bases, leaving 12 bases between them. CDR3 length: 14 amino acids. The CDR3 reads CASSSSAGDYGYTF. The CDR3 DNA follows: TGTGCCAGCAGCTCTAGCGCGGGGGACTATGGCTACACCTTC.

This clone appeared once. CDR3 in amino acids: CASSPIGGDTEAFF. DNA for the CDR3: TGTGCCAGCTCACCCATCGGCGGGGACACTGAAGCTTTCTTT. V usage is TRBV18 and J usage is TRBJ1-1; D unclear. This CDR3 has 14 amino acids. The germline V gene has CDR1 KGHSH and CDR2 LQKENI. Trimming removed 3 bases at V and 3 bases at J, with 11 bases between.

The chain's CDR3 is CASSKIDRSTDTQYF. DNA for the CDR3: TGTGCCAGCAGCAAGATAGACAGGAGCACAGATACGCAGTATTTT. The chain links TRBV7-9 to TRBJ2-3; D is possibly TRBD1 (6 bases). Deletions cut 5 bases from V and 0 bases from J, with 12 bases between. The CDR3 extends over 15 amino acids. CDR1 and CDR2 (germline): SEHNR, FQNEAQ (reference sequence). Variable domain in full (rest from reference TRBV7-9 and TRBJ2-3): DTGVSQNPRHKITKRGQNVTFRCDPISEHNRLYWYRQTLGQGPEFLTYFQNEAQLEKSRLLSDRFSAERPKGSFSTLEIQRTEQGDSAMYLCASSKIDRSTDTQYFGPGTRLTVL.

This sequence joins TRBV19 and TRBJ2-5; D uncertain. The CDR3 is made up of 13 amino acids. Deletions cut 3 bases from V and 5 bases from J, with 10 bases between. Per germline, CDR1 LNHDA and CDR2 SQIVND (reference sequence). Here the CDR3 reads CASSIVGPETQYF. CDR3 DNA: TGTGCCAGTAGTATTGTAGGGCCGGAGACCCAGTACTTC.

There are a few counts of this clone. Other DNA sequences in the sample encode the same CDR3. The chain carries TRBV5-6 and TRBJ1-2; 9 bases match TRBD1. Germline V gives CDR1 SGHDT, CDR2 YYEEEE. CDR3 size: 13 residues. J lost 6 bases, V lost 4 bases, and 4 bases had no gene match. The CDR3 protein is CASSLWTGDGYTF. In DNA form, the CDR3 reads TGTGCCAGCAGCCTATGGACAGGGGATGGCTACACCTTC.

The gene calls are TRBV24-1 and TRBJ1-2; 10 nucleotides line up with TRBD1. Trimming cost V 4 bases and J 7 bases; bases outside gene matches: 11. Germline V gene lookup returns CDR1 KGHDR and CDR2 SFDVKD. CDR3 length equals 16 residues. Here the CDR3 DNA reads TGTGCCACCAGTGACTCCCGACAGGGGGCCTCGGGTGGCTACACCTTC. It specifies CATSDSRQGASGGYTF.

The chain combines TRBV2 with TRBJ1-2, with 7 bases identical to TRBD1. Germline CDR1 reads SNHLY; CDR2 reads FYNNEI. Germline trimming cut 3 bases from V and 5 bases from J; bases unmatched to any gene: 9. This CDR3 contains 15 residues. In DNA form, the CDR3 reads TGTGCCAGCAGTGATCCCCCCACAGGGGATTATGGCTACACCTTC. As protein: CASSDPPTGDYGYTF.

This clone was found a few times. The chain combines TRBV9 with TRBJ1-6, with D hard to call. The germline CDR1 and CDR2 sequences are SGDLS and YYNGEE. This CDR3 comprises 14 residues. The V gene lost 4 bases and the J gene lost 5 bases, with 10 bases spanning the gap. As DNA, the CDR3 is TGTGCCAGCAGCAAGACCACGGATAATTCACCCCTCCACTTT. As protein: CASSKTTDNSPLHF. The full variable domain, completed using reference TRBV9 and TRBJ1-6, is DSGVTQTPKHLITATGQRVTLRCSPRSGDLSVYWYQQSLDQGLQFLIQYYNGEERAKGNILERFSAQQFPDLHSELNLSSLELGDSALYFCASSKTTDNSPLHFGNGTRLTVT.

The V and J genes are TRBV7-2 and TRBJ2-3, with 11 bases aligning to TRBD2. The V gene's germline CDR1 is SGHTA and CDR2 FQGNSA. The CDR3 is 17 residues long. The ends lost 4 bases at V and 2 bases at J; junction bases unmatched: 8. Here the CDR3 reads CASSYRPSGGYTDTQYF. The DNA for the CDR3 is TGTGCCAGCAGCTATAGGCCTAGCGGGGGGTACACAGATACGCAGTATTTT.

The chain is built from TRBV7-9 and TRBJ1-3, with a tentative D call TRBD1 (5 bases). The ends were cut back, 5 bases at V and 4 bases at J, with 12 bases in the middle. The CDR3 has 14 amino acids. From germline, CDR1 is SEHNR and CDR2 FQNEAQ (reference sequence). CDR3 bases: TGTGCCAGCAGCCCCAGGACATTCGGAAACACCATATATTTT. Translation: CASSPRTFGNTIYF.

V is TRBV6-5 and J is TRBJ1-1, with TRBD1 matching 7 bases. The V and J ends lost 10 bases and 0 bases, in that order; junction bases with no gene match: 5. Germline lookup yields CDR1 MNHEY and CDR2 SVGAGI. The CDR3 is made up of 13 amino acids. The CDR3 DNA follows: TGTGCCACTACAGGGGCCATGAACACTGAAGCTTTCTTT. Encoded protein: CATTGAMNTEAFF.

V gene TRBV5-1 combines with J gene TRBJ2-7; 9 bases are a match to TRBD1. J was trimmed by 1 base and V by 4 bases; bases with no gene match: 15. CDR3 length equals 18 residues. Germline V gives CDR1 SGHRS, CDR2 YFSETQ. For the CDR3, the DNA is TGCGCCAGCAGCCCTTCCACATCCCGGGACAGGGTGTCCTACGAGCAGTACTTC. This gives the protein CASSPSTSRDRVSYEQYF. The variable domain in full, with the rest retrieved from reference TRBV5-1 and TRBJ2-7, is KAGVTQTPRYLIKTRGQQVTLSCSPISGHRSVSWYQQTPGQGLQFLFEYFSETQRNKGNFPGRFSGRQFSNSRSEMNVSTLELGDSALYLCASSPSTSRDRVSYEQYFGPGTRLTVT.